These T cell receptor beta chains were read from a single sample in a study of shared clonotypes between healthy human individuals. The assay was immunoSEQ multiplex PCR, and TCRdb's table has in-frame clones only and misses some. Of around 1,900,000 clones in the sample, 85% to 95% were seen once. Sample: naive CD8+ T cells from PBMCs. Receptors originate from a man between 18 and 29 years old in good health. Some clones in this sample may be carry-over from other donors' samples. Each CDR3 is given without its conserved first and last residue. Each record gives: V gene, D gene, J gene, CDR3 protein. The D gene is left open where the match is weak.

v_call: TRBV28
d_call: .
j_call: TRBJ1-1
cdr3_aa: ASSLVENTEAF

v_call: TRBV6-5
d_call: .
j_call: TRBJ2-3
cdr3_aa: ASSYSGDPSTDTQY

v_call: TRBV5-1
d_call: .
j_call: TRBJ2-1
cdr3_aa: ASSHTDLYNEQF

v_call: TRBV4-3
d_call: .
j_call: TRBJ2-7
cdr3_aa: ASSQLTRTANTYEQY

v_call: TRBV7-7
d_call: .
j_call: TRBJ2-1
cdr3_aa: ASSSNRWGNEQF

v_call: TRBV4-1
d_call: TRBD2
j_call: TRBJ2-1
cdr3_aa: ASSRKPGTSGMDEQF

v_call: TRBV27
d_call: TRBD2
j_call: TRBJ2-2
cdr3_aa: ASSLGLAGITGELF

v_call: TRBV27
d_call: .
j_call: TRBJ2-7
cdr3_aa: ASSQGSEQY

v_call: TRBV19
d_call: .
j_call: TRBJ2-7
cdr3_aa: ASSIRRAGEQY

v_call: TRBV27
d_call: TRBD2
j_call: TRBJ2-7
cdr3_aa: ASSPRASGIYEQY

v_call: TRBV4-1
d_call: .
j_call: TRBJ1-4
cdr3_aa: ASSLFDRTNEKLF

v_call: TRBV5-1
d_call: .
j_call: TRBJ2-7
cdr3_aa: ASSLLEGPFYEQY

v_call: TRBV5-5
d_call: TRBD1
j_call: TRBJ2-7
cdr3_aa: ASSLSGGAEKY

v_call: TRBV29-1
d_call: .
j_call: TRBJ1-2
cdr3_aa: SVVDNHYGYT

v_call: TRBV6-4
d_call: .
j_call: TRBJ2-2
cdr3_aa: ASSDSLYSGELF

v_call: TRBV7-2
d_call: .
j_call: TRBJ2-7
cdr3_aa: ASSLRPYEQY

v_call: TRBV5-3
d_call: TRBD1
j_call: TRBJ1-2
cdr3_aa: ARTVSDRPFYGYT

v_call: TRBV30
d_call: .
j_call: TRBJ1-5
cdr3_aa: AWSVLNQPQH

v_call: TRBV28
d_call: TRBD1
j_call: TRBJ2-3
cdr3_aa: ASSLGSGQDTDTQY

v_call: TRBV7-6
d_call: .
j_call: TRBJ2-1
cdr3_aa: ASSRGASLGYNEQF

v_call: TRBV10-3
d_call: TRBD2
j_call: TRBJ2-3
cdr3_aa: AIRATSGINTDTQY

v_call: TRBV28
d_call: TRBD2
j_call: TRBJ2-7
cdr3_aa: ASSTSSGRLYEQY

v_call: TRBV7-2
d_call: .
j_call: TRBJ1-1
cdr3_aa: ASSLARGDPNTEAF

v_call: TRBV29-1
d_call: TRBD2
j_call: TRBJ2-3
cdr3_aa: SGHRLAGVSDTQY

v_call: TRBV27
d_call: .
j_call: TRBJ2-7
cdr3_aa: ASSLSLFQEQY

v_call: TRBV2
d_call: .
j_call: TRBJ2-3
cdr3_aa: ARGASGRDPDTQY